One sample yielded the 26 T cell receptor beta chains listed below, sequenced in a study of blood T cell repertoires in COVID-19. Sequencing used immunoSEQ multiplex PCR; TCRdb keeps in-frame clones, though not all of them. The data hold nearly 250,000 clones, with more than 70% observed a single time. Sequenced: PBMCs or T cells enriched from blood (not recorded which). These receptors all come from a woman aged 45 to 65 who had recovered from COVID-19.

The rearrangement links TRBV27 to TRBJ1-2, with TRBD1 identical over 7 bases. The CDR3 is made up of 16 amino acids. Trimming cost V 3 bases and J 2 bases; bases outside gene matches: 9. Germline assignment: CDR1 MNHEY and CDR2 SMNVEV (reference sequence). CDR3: CASSFSGTDPNYGYTF. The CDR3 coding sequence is TGTGCCAGCAGTTTTTCCGGGACAGACCCAAACTATGGCTACACCTTC.

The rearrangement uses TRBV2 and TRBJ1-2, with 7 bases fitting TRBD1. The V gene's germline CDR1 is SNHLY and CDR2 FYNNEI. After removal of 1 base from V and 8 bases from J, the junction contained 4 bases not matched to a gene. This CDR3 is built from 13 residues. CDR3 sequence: CASSEEGALGYTF. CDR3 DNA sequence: TGTGCCAGCAGTGAAGAGGGGGCGCTGGGCTACACCTTC.

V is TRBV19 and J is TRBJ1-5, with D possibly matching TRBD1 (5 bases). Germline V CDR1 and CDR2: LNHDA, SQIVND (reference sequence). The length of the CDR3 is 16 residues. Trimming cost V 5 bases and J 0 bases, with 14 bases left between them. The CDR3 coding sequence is TGTGCCAGTAGTGAAGACAGCCAATATAGCAATCAGCCCCAGCATTTT. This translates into CASSEDSQYSNQPQHF.

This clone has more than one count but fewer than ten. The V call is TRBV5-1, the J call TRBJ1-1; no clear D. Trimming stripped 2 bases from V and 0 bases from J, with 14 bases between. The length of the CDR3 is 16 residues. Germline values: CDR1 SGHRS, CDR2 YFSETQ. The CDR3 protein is CASSFGGQLLNTEAFF. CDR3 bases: TGCGCCAGCAGCTTTGGAGGGCAGCTGTTGAACACTGAAGCTTTCTTT.

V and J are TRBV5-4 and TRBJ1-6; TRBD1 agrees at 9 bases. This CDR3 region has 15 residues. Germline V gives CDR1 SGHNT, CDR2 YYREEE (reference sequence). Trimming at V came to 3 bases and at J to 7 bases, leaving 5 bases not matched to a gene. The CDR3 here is CASSSTGTGNSPLHF. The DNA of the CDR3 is TGTGCCAGCAGCTCGACCGGGACAGGGAATTCACCCCTCCACTTT.

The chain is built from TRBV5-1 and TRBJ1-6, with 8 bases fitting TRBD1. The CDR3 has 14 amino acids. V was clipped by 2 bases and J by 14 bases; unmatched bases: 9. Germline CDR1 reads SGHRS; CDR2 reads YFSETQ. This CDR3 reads CASSLGQGGSSLHF. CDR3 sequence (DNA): TGCGCCAGCAGCTTAGGACAGGGCGGATCATCCCTCCACTTT.

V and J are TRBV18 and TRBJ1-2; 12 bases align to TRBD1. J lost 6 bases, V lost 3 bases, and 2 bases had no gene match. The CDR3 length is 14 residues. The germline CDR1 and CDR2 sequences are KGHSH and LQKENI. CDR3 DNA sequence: TGTGCCAGCTCACCCGGGACAGGGGGCCATGGCTACACCTTC. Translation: CASSPGTGGHGYTF.

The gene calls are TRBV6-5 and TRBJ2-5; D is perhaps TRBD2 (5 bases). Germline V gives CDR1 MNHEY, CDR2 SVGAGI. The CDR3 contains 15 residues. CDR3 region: CVGVPALGVQETQYF. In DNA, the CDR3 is TGTGTCGGGGTGCCCGCCCTGGGTGTTCAAGAGACCCAGTACTTC.

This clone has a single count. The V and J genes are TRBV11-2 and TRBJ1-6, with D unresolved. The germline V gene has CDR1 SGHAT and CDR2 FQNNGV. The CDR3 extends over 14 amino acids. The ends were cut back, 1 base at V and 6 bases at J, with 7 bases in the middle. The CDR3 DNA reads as TGTGCCAGCAGCTTAGGCGGATTTAATTCACCCCTCCACTTT. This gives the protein CASSLGGFNSPLHF.

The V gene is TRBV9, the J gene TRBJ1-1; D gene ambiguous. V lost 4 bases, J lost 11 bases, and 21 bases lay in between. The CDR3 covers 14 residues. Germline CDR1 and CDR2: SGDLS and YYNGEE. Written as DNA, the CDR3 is TGTGCCAGCAGCTCCAGAACGGGGATCACTGGCGCTTTCTTT. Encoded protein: CASSSRTGITGAFF. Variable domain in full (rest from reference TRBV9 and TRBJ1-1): DSGVTQTPKHLITATGQRVTLRCSPRSGDLSVYWYQQSLDQGLQFLIQYYNGEERAKGNILERFSAQQFPDLHSELNLSSLELGDSALYFCASSSRTGITGAFFGQGTRLTVV.

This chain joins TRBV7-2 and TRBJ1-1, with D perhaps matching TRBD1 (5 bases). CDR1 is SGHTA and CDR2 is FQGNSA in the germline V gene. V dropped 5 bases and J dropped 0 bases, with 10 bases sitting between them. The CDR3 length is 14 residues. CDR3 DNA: TGTGCCAGCAGCCGGGGGACCGTGAACACTGAAGCTTTCTTT. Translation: CASSRGTVNTEAFF. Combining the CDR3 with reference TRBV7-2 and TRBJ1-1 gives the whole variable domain GAGVSQSPSNKVTEKGKDVELRCDPISGHTALYWYRQSLGQGLEFLIYFQGNSAPDKSGLPSDRFSAERTGGSVSTLTIQRTQQEDSAVYLCASSRGTVNTEAFFGQGTRLTVV.

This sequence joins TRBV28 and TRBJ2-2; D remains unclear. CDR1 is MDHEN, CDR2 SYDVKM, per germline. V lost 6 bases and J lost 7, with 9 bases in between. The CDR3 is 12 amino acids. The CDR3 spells CASSLARGELFF. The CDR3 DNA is TGTGCCAGCAGCTTGGCACGCGGGGAGCTGTTTTTT.

The CDR3 sequence: CASSPGRVKNTEAFF. Here the CDR3 DNA reads TGTGCCAGCAGCCCCGGGAGGGTAAAGAACACTGAAGCTTTCTTT. The chain carries TRBV7-8 and TRBJ1-1; D unresolved. Germline V lookup: CDR1 SGHVS, CDR2 FQNEAQ. Trimming took off 5 bases at V and 1 base at J, with 14 bases between the two ends. CDR3 size: 15 residues. Supplemented by reference TRBV7-8 and TRBJ1-1, the full variable domain reads GAGVSQSPRYKVAKRGQDVALRCDPISGHVSLFWYQQALGQGPEFLTYFQNEAQLDKSGLPSDRFFAERPEGSVSTLKIQRTQQEDSAVYLCASSPGRVKNTEAFFGQGTRLTVV.

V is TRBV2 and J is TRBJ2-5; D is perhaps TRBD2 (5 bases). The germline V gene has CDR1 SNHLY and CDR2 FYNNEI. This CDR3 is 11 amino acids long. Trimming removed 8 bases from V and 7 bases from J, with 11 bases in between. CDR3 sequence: CASLDRGTQYF. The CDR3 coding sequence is TGTGCCAGCCTCGACCGGGGGACCCAGTACTTC.

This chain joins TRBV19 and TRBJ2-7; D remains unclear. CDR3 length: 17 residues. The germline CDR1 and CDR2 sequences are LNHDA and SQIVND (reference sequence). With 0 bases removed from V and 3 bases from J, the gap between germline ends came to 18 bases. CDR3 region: CASSIDLSGGAFYEQYF. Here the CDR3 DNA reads TGTGCCAGTAGTATAGATCTATCCGGCGGAGCATTCTACGAGCAGTACTTC.

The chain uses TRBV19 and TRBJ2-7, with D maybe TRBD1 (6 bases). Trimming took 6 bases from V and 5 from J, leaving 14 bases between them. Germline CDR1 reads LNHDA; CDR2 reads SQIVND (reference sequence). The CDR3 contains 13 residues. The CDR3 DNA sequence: TGTGCCAGTAGCCCTACAGGGTTCGACGAGCAGTACTTC. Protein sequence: CASSPTGFDEQYF.

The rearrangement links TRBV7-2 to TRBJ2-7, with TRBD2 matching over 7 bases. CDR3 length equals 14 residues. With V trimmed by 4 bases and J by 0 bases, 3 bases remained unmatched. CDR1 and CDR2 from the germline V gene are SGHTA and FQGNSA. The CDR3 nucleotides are TGTGCCAGCAGCTCGCGCGGGAGCTCCTACGAGCAGTACTTC. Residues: CASSSRGSSYEQYF. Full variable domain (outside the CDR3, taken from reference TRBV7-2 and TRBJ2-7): GAGVSQSPSNKVTEKGKDVELRCDPISGHTALYWYRQSLGQGLEFLIYFQGNSAPDKSGLPSDRFSAERTGGSVSTLTIQRTQQEDSAVYLCASSSRGSSYEQYFGPGTRLTVT.

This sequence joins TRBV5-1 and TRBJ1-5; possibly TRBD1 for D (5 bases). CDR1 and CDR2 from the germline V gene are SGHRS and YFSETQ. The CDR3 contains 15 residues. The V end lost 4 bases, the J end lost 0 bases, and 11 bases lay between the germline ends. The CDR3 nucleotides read TGCGCCAGCAGCGCGACAGAGAATAGCAATCAGCCCCAGCATTTT. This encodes CASSATENSNQPQHF.

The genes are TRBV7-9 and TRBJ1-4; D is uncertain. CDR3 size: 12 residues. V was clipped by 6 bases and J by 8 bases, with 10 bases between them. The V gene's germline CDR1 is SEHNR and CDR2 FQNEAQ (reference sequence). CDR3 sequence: CASSGGPEKLFF. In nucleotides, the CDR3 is TGTGCCAGCAGTGGTGGCCCCGAAAAACTGTTTTTT.

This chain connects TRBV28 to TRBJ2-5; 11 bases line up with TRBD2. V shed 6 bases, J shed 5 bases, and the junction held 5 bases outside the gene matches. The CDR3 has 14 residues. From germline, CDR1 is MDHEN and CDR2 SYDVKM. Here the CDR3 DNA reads TGTGCCAGCAGAACTAGCGGGAGAAGGGAGACCCAGTACTTC. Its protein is CASRTSGRRETQYF. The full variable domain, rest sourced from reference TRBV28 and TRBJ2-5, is DVKVTQSSRYLVKRTGEKVFLECVQDMDHENMFWYRQDPGLGLRLIYFSYDVKMKEKGDIPEGYSVSREKKERFSLILESASTNQTSMYLCASRTSGRRETQYFGPGTRLLVL.

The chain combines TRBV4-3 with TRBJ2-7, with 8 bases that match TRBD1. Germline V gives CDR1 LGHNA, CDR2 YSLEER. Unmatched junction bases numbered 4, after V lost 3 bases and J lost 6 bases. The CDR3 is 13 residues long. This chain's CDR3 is CASSHDTGGEQYF. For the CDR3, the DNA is TGCGCCAGCAGCCATGACACAGGGGGCGAGCAGTACTTC.

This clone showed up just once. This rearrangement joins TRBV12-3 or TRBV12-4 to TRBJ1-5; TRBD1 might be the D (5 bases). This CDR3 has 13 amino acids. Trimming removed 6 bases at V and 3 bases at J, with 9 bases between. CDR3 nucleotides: TGTGCCAGCAGGGGGCAAGTCAATCAGCCCCAGCATTTT. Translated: CASRGQVNQPQHF.

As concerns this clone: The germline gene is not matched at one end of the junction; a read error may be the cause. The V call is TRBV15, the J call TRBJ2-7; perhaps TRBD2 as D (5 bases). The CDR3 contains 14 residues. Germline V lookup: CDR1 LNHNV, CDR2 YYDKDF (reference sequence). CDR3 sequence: CATSGEGDSYEQYF. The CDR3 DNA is TGTGCCACCAGCGGAGAGGGAGACTCCTACGAGCAGTACTTC.

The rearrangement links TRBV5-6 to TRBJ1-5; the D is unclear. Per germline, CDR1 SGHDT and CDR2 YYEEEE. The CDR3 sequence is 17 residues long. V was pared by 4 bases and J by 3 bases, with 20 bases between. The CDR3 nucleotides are TGTGCCAGCAGCAGTATTTCGGACGGGAACTACAATCAGCCCCAGCATTTT. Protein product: CASSSISDGNYNQPQHF.

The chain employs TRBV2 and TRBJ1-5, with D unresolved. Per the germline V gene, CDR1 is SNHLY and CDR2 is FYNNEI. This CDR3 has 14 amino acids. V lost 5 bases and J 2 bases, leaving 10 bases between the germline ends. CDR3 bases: TGTGCCAGCAGTCTCGAGGATGGCAATCAGCCCCAGCATTTT. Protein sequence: CASSLEDGNQPQHF. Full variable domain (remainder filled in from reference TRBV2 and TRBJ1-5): EPEVTQTPSHQVTQMGQEVILRCVPISNHLYFYWYRQILGQKVEFLVSFYNNEISEKSEIFDDQFSVERPDGSNFTLKIRSTKLEDSAMYFCASSLEDGNQPQHFGDGTRLSIL.

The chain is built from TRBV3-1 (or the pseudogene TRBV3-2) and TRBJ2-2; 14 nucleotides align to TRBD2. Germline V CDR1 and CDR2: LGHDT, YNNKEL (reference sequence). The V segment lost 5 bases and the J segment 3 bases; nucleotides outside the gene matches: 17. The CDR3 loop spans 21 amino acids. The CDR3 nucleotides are TGTGCCAGCAGCGTTGGCCCCGGGACTAGCGGGGGACGGCATTACACCGGGGAGCTGTTTTTT. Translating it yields CASSVGPGTSGGRHYTGELFF.